This TCR beta chain was recorded in a study of shared clonotypes between healthy human individuals. The protocol was immunoSEQ multiplex PCR, while the TCRdb copy is restricted to in-frame clones and leaves out a portion. The sample lists about 1 million clones, approximately 78% occurring once. Germline-derived CDR1 and CDR2 are MDHEN and SYDVKM. The CDR3 has 13 residues. Trimming cost V 3 bases and J 5 bases, with 7 bases left between them. This receptor was identified in a man aged 18 to 35 in good health. Some clones in this sample may be carry-over from other donors' samples. The sequenced sample was memory CD4+ T cells from PBMCs. As to subset: CD45RA-negative fraction. The chain joins TRBV28 to TRBJ2-2; no definite D call. CDR3 loop: CASSFEATGELFF. CDR3 DNA: TGTGCCAGCAGTTTTGAAGCGACCGGGGAGCTGTTTTTT.